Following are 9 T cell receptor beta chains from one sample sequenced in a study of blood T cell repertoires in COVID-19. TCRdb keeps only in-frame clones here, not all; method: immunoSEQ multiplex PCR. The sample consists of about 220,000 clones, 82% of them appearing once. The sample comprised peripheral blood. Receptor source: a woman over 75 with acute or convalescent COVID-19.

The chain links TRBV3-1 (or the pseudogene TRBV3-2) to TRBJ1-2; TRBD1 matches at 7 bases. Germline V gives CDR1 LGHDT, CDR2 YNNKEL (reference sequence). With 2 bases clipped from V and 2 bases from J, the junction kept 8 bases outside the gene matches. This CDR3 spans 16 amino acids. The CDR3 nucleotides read TGTGCCAGCAGCCAATCAACAGGGGCAGCAAACTATGGCTACACCTTC. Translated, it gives CASSQSTGAANYGYTF.

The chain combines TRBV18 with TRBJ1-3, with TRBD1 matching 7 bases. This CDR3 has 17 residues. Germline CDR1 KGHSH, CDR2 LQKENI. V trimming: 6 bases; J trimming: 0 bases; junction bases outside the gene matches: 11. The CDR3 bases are TGTGCCAGCTCCCCGCAATCCGGACAGGTCTCTGGAAACACCATATATTTT. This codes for CASSPQSGQVSGNTIYF.

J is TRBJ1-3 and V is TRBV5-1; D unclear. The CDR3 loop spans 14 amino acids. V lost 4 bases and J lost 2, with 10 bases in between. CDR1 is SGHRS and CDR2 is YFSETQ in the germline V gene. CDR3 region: CASSVDGTGNTIYF. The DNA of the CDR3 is TGCGCCAGCAGCGTTGACGGGACTGGAAACACCATATATTTT. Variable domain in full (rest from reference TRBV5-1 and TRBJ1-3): KAGVTQTPRYLIKTRGQQVTLSCSPISGHRSVSWYQQTPGQGLQFLFEYFSETQRNKGNFPGRFSGRQFSNSRSEMNVSTLELGDSALYLCASSVDGTGNTIYFGEGSWLTVV.

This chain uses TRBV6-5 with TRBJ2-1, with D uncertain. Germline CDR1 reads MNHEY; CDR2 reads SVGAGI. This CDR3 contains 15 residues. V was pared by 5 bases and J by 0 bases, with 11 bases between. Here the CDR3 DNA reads TGTGCCAGCAGTCGGGTTACCCGCTCCTACAATGAGCAGTTCTTC. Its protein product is CASSRVTRSYNEQFF.

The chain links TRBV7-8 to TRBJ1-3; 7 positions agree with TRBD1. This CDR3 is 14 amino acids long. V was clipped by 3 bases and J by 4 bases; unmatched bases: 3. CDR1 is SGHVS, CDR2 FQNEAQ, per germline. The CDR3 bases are TGTGCCAGCAGCTTTAGGGACAGAGGAAACACCATATATTTT. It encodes CASSFRDRGNTIYF.

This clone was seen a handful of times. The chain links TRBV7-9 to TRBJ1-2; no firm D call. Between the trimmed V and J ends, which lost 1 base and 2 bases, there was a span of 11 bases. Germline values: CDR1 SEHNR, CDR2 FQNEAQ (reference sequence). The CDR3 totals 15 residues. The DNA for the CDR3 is TGTGCCAGCAGCTTAGTCGGCTCGGGAAACTATGGCTACACCTTC. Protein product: CASSLVGSGNYGYTF.

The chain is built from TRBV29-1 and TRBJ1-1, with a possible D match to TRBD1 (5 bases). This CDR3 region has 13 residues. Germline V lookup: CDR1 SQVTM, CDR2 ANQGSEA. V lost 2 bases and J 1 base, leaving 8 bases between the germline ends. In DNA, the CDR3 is TGCAGCGTTGAAAGGGGCTCGAACACTGAAGCTTTCTTT. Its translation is CSVERGSNTEAFF.

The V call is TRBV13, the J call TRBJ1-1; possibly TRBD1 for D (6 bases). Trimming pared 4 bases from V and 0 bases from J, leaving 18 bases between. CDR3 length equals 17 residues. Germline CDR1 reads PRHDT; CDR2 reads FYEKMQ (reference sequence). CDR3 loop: CASSSASPDRLNTEAFF. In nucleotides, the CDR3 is TGTGCCAGCAGCTCGGCCTCCCCCGACAGGTTGAACACTGAAGCTTTCTTT.

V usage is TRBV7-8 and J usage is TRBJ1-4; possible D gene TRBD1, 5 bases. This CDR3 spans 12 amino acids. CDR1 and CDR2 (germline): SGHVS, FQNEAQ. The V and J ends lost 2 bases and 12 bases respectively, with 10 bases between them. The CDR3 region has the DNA TGTGCCAGCAGCTTACTCGTAGGGGAACTGTTTTTT. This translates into CASSLLVGELFF.